This TCR beta chain was identified in a study of T cell responses to AZD1222 COVID-19 vaccine. Study results and limitations: Vaccine-associated CD4 TCRs ranged over spike, dominating at 160-218 and 743-854.

From germline, CDR1 is MNHNY and CDR2 SVGAGI (reference sequence). The CDR3 has 13 amino acids. V was pared by 7 bases and J by 5 bases, with 12 bases between. A word on this clone: The antigen is undetermined.

Some clones are missing from TCRdb's copy, which holds only in-frame ones; the method was immunoSEQ multiplex PCR. The sample holds about 100,000 clones, about 87% seen once. V and J are TRBV6-6 and TRBJ1-5; possible D gene TRBD1, 6 bases. The TCR sequence derives from an adult in good health. The sequences come from peripheral blood, collected on day 0 of AZD1222 vaccination. The CDR3 coding sequence is TGTGCCAGCAAAGACAGGAGTGATCAGCCCCAGCATTTT. This encodes CASKDRSDQPQHF.